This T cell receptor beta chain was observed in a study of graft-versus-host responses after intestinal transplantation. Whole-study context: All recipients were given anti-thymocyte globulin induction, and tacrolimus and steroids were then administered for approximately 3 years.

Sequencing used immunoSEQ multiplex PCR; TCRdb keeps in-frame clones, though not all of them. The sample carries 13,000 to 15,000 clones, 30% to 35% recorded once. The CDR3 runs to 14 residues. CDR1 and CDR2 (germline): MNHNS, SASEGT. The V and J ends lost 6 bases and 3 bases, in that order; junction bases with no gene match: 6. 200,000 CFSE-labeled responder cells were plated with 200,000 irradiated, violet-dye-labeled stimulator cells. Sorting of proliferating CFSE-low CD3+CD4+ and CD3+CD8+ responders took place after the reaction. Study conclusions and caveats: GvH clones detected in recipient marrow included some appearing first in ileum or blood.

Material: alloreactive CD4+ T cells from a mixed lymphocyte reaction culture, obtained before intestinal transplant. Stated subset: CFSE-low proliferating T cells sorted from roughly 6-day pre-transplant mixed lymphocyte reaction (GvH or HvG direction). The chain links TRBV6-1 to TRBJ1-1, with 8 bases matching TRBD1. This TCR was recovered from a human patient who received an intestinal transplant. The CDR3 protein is CASSFDRGDTEAFF. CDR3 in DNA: TGTGCCAGCAGCTTCGACAGGGGAGACACTGAAGCTTTCTTT.